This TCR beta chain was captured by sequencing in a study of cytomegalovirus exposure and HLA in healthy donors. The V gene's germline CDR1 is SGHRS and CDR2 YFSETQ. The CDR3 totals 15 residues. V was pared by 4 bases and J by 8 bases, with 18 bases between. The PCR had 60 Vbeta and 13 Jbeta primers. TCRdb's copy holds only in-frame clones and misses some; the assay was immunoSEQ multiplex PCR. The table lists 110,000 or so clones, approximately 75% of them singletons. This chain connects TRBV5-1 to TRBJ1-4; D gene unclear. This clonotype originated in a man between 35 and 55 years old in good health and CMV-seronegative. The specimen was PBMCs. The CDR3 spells CASSPWTPAQEKLFF. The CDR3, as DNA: TGCGCCAGCAGCCCGTGGACTCCGGCACAAGAAAAACTGTTTTTT. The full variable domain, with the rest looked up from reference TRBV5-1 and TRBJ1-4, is KAGVTQTPRYLIKTRGQQVTLSCSPISGHRSVSWYQQTPGQGLQFLFEYFSETQRNKGNFPGRFSGRQFSNSRSEMNVSTLELGDSALYLCASSPWTPAQEKLFFGSGTQLSVL.